The sequence of this TCR beta chain was determined in a study of T-cell reconstitution after alpha-beta-depleted transplantation in children. Molecular barcoding with unique molecular identifiers was used for the TCRbeta library. MiXCR, applied by TCRdb to the PCR reads, yields one record per CDR3 protein. The sample records about 980,000 distinct CDR3 sequences, about 26% being singletons. The J segment lost 3 bases and the V segment lost 2 bases, leaving 19 bases of the junction unmatched. The CDR3 consists of 19 residues. Per germline, CDR1 SGHAT and CDR2 FQNNGV. The TCR originated in a boy under two years old who had a stem cell transplant for SCID, so the T cells may come from the graft donor. The rearrangement joins TRBV11-2 to TRBJ2-7, with TRBD2 matching over 7 bases. The sample was PBMCs, mostly from graft donor cells, taken 360 days after TCRalphabeta/CD19-depleted stem cell transplant. CDR3 in DNA: TGTGCCAGCAGCTTATATTCGTCGTCGGGGAGGGTCAATTTCTACGAGCAGTACTTC. Translation gives CASSLYSSSGRVNFYEQYF.